This T cell receptor (beta chain) was documented in a study of blood T cell repertoires in COVID-19. On the study more broadly: Spain, Italy and the United States supplied samples that represented acute and convalescent COVID-19.

Recruitment covered about two dozen US areas and drew participants whose ages spanned roughly 18 to 100 years. Self-reported history from a screening survey and questionnaire set each donor's cohort. Original processing methods: How many nucleated cells were present was estimated from reference gene primer amplification. Generated by immunoSEQ multiplex PCR, the TCRdb table keeps only in-frame clones and is missing some. D and trimming come from the DNA, and the V and J calls and clone size come from that table. The table shows 200,000 to 300,000 clones, with about 90% occurring only once. Sequenced material: PBMCs or T cells enriched from blood (not recorded which). The origin of this receptor is a woman in her thirties or forties with acute COVID-19.

CDR3 amino acids: CASSEVWGGDQPQHF. In nucleotides, the CDR3 is TGTGCCAGCAGTGAAGTTTGGGGGGGAGATCAGCCCCAGCATTTT. The chain recombines TRBV6-1 with TRBJ1-5; tentative D call: TRBD1 (5 bases). CDR3 size: 15 residues. The germline V gene has CDR1 MNHNS and CDR2 SASEGT. V was trimmed by 1 base and J by 5 bases, leaving 12 bases between them.